Sequencing of this TCR beta chain was carried out in a study of T cells expressing NK-cell markers. TCRdb processed the 5' RACE reads again and assigns one entry to each CDR3 protein, with no DNA. The sample totals almost 450,000 distinct CDR3 sequences; its top ten clones hold approximately 7%. Overall study results and limits: Among several donors, these clonotypes also ranked first in the CD3+CD56-NKG2C+ fraction. About six donors carried dominant NKG2C+ clonotypes that made up about 1.0-7.0% of their CD8+ T cells.

With respect to this clonotype: Its matching antigen is unknown.

CDR3 length: 13 amino acids. Germline CDR1 and CDR2: LGHNA and YSLEER. What was sequenced was blood T cells: a sorted CD56 or NKG2C T cell subset, CD4+ or CD8+ T cells, or bulk PBMC T cells (not recorded which). The origin of this receptor is a woman aged 18-69 years in good health. V usage is TRBV4-3 and J usage is TRBJ2-1; lacking DNA, the TRBD1 call made by TCRdb goes unchecked. The chain's CDR3 is CASSQALNNEQFF.